Below, 2 T cell receptor beta chains from the same sample are listed, as sequenced in a study of CD8 T cells in ankylosing spondylitis. The study, taken as a whole, reports: There was a TCR beta motif, made of several highly homologous variants, that appeared characteristic of ankylosing spondylitis blood.

No antigen is known for these receptors. Via MiXCR, TCRdb re-called the 5' RACE reads, giving one row per CDR3 protein. The repertoire holds fewer than 500,000 distinct CDR3 sequences, with 25% to 30% as singletons. Sequences were obtained from blood, either unsorted or a sorted T cell fraction (not recorded which). These receptors were collected from a male donor with ankylosing spondylitis.

The genes are TRBV27 and TRBJ2-3, with D maybe TRBD1 (6 bases). The CDR3 is made up of 13 amino acids. Germline V gene data show CDR1 as MNHEY and CDR2 as SMNVEV (reference sequence). Trimming left V 5 bases short and J 9 bases short, with 15 bases between. CDR3 DNA sequence: TGTGCCAGCAGTCGGACAGTTTACTACACGCAGTATTTT. Amino acid sequence: CASSRTVYYTQYF.

This clonotype came up a few times. J is TRBJ2-4 and V is TRBV4-1; possibly TRBD2 for D (5 bases). This CDR3 comprises 16 residues. Trimming cost V 5 bases and J 2 bases, with 16 bases left between them. The V gene's germline CDR1 is MGHRA and CDR2 YSYEKL. The CDR3 DNA reads as TGCGCCAGCAGCTATAGCGCCAGGAACTCCAAAAACATTCAGTACTTC. Amino acid sequence: CASSYSARNSKNIQYF.